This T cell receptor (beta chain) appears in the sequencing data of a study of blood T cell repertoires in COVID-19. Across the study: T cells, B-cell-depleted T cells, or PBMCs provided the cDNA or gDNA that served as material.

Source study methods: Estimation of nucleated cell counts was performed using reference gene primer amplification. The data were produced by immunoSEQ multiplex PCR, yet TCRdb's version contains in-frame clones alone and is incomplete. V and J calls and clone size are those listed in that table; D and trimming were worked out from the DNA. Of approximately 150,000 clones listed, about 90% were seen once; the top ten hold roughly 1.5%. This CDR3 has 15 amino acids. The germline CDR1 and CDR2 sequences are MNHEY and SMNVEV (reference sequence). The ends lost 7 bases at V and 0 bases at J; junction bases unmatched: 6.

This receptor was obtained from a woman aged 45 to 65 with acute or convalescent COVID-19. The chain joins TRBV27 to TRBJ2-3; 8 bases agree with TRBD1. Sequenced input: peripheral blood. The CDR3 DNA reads TGTGCCAGCAACCTTGGACAGGGAAGCACAGATACGCAGTATTTT. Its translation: CASNLGQGSTDTQYF.